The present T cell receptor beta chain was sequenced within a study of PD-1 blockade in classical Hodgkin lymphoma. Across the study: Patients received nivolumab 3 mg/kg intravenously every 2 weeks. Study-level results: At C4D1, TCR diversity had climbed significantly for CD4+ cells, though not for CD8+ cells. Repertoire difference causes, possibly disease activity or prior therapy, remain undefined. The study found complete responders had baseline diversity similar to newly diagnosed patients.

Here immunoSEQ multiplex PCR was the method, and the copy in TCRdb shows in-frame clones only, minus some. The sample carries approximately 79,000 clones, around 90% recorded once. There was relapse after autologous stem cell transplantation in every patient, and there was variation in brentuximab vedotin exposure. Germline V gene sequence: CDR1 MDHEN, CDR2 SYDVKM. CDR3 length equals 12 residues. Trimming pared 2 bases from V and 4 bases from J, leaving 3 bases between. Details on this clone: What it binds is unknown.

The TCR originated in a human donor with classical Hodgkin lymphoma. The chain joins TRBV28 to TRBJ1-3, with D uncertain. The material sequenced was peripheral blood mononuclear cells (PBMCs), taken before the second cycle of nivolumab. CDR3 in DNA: TGTGCCAGCAGTTTAATAGGAAACACCATATATTTT. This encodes CASSLIGNTIYF.